This is a list of T cell receptor beta chains from one sample in a study of blood T cell repertoires in COVID-19. Generated by immunoSEQ multiplex PCR, the TCRdb table keeps only in-frame clones and is missing some. The sample consists of hundreds of thousands of clones, approximately 83% of them appearing once. Sequenced material: peripheral blood. The receptor source for this set is a human donor in a cohort sampled during active COVID-19. CDR3s include the opening cysteine and the closing phenylalanine or tryptophan. A D gene is named only where the DNA matches it firmly. Clone size is shown for a subset of rows, as once, few, many or a class of expanded clone.

J gene	clone size	V gene	D gene	CDR3 DNA	CDR3 protein
TRBJ2-6	-	TRBV7-2	-	TGTGCCAGCAGTCAGAGAGGAAGGGGATCTGGGGCCAACGTCCTGACTTTC	CASSQRGRGSGANVLTF
TRBJ1-6	-	TRBV27	-	TGTGCCAGCAGTTTATCGAGGGGGACCCTCCACTTT	CASSLSRGTLHF
TRBJ1-1	-	TRBV19	-	TGTGCCAGTAGTCTTAATAGGGGCACTGAAGCTTTCTTT	CASSLNRGTEAFF
TRBJ2-5	-	TRBV2	TRBD2	TGTGCCAGCAGTCCCCGACTAGCGCGTATCGAGGAGACCCAGTACTTC	CASSPRLARIEETQYF
TRBJ2-3	-	TRBV5-1	TRBD1	TGCGCCAGCAGCTTGGGGACAGGGACCAGGGTCACAGATACGCAGTATTTT	CASSLGTGTRVTDTQYF
TRBJ1-5	-	TRBV7-8	TRBD1	TGTGCCAGCAGCCCCGGACAGGGCGAGCAGCCCCAGCATTTT	CASSPGQGEQPQHF
TRBJ1-2	-	TRBV6-5	-	TGTGCCAGCAGTTACTCGAGAGGGGGAAACGGTGGCTACACCTTC	CASSYSRGGNGGYTF
TRBJ2-3	-	TRBV5-1	-	TGCGCCAGCAGAAGGACGCGGGTAATCACAGATACGCAGTATTTT	CASRRTRVITDTQYF
TRBJ2-3	-	TRBV11-3	-	TGTGCCAGCAGCTGGGGGGTAGCTACAGATACGCAGTATTTT	CASSWGVATDTQYF
TRBJ2-2	-	TRBV11-1	-	TGTGCCAGCAGGGCGGGAAGAAACACCGGGGAGCTGTTTTTT	CASRAGRNTGELFF
TRBJ1-4	-	TRBV7-9	-	TGTGCCAGCAGCTTAAGGGGGTCCGGTGAAAAACTGTTTTTT	CASSLRGSGEKLFF
TRBJ2-2	-	TRBV24-1	TRBD1	TGTGCCACCAGTGAGACTATAGGAACAGGGGACACCAAGGGGGAGCTGTTTTTT	CATSETIGTGDTKGELFF
TRBJ1-3	few	TRBV5-8	-	TGTGCCAGCAGCTTGGCAACTGCGGGGTTCTCTGGAAACACCATATATTTT	CASSLATAGFSGNTIYF
TRBJ1-6	-	TRBV3-1/TRBV3-2	-	TGTGCCAGCAGCCGACTTGATTCACCCCTCCACTTT	CASSRLDSPLHF
TRBJ2-7	many	TRBV6-1	TRBD2	TGTGCCAGCAGTGAAGTCCCCCCGGGGGGAACGCTGGGGGAGCAGTACTTC	CASSEVPPGGTLGEQYF
TRBJ1-1	-	TRBV4-3	-	TGCGCCAGCAGCCAGATACAGGGTACGGGCACTGAAGCTTTCTTT	CASSQIQGTGTEAFF
TRBJ2-3	-	TRBV24-1	TRBD1	TGTGCCACCAGTGATTTTGGGACAGGGGACACAGATACGCAGTATTTT	CATSDFGTGDTDTQYF
TRBJ1-2	-	TRBV7-8	-	TGTGCCAGCAGCTTAGATCCCGCAGGGTCATATGGCTACACCTTC	CASSLDPAGSYGYTF
TRBJ2-7	-	TRBV18	TRBD1	TGTGCCAGCTCACCGAGGACAGGGGTAACCTACGAGCAGTACTTC	CASSPRTGVTYEQYF
TRBJ2-7	-	TRBV5-1	-	TGCGCCAGCAGCTTGGGGCTTGAATACGAGCAGTACTTC	CASSLGLEYEQYF
TRBJ1-4	few	TRBV4-3	-	TGCGCCAGCAGCCAAGATCTCGTTCGTGCAGGGTTAGGTGAAAAACTGTTTTTT	CASSQDLVRAGLGEKLFF
TRBJ2-1	-	TRBV25-1	TRBD2	TGTGCCAGCAGTGAATCCAGAGGACTAGCTATGGGTAATGAGCAGTTCTTC	CASSESRGLAMGNEQFF
TRBJ2-7	once	TRBV6-5	-	TGTGCCAGCAGTTACACACAGACAGCCTACGAGCAGTACTTC	CASSYTQTAYEQYF
TRBJ2-1	-	TRBV3-1/TRBV3-2	-	TGTGCCAGCAGCCGCCTCACGGGGGTCAATGAGCAGTTCTTC	CASSRLTGVNEQFF
TRBJ1-1	-	TRBV5-4	-	TGTGCCAGCAGCTTCGACATGAACACTGAAGCTTTCTTT	CASSFDMNTEAFF
TRBJ1-1	-	TRBV27	-	TGTGCCAGCACGGCCCAACCAGGACTGTTACGGCATGAAGCTTTCTTT	CASTAQPGLLRHEAFF
TRBJ1-1	-	TRBV14	-	TGTGCCAGCAGCCAAGATCAGAAAGAGGGCACTGAAGCTTTCTTT	CASSQDQKEGTEAFF
TRBJ1-1	-	TRBV6-2/TRBV6-3	-	TGTGCCAGCAGTTACGGTGGGGCCGGGAACACTGAAGCTTTCTTT	CASSYGGAGNTEAFF
TRBJ2-2	-	TRBV5-4	TRBD2	TGTGCCAGCAGCCAAACGACTAGCGGGAGTCCCGGGGAGCTGTTTTTT	CASSQTTSGSPGELFF
TRBJ1-5	many	TRBV19	-	TGTGCCAGTAGGAGGACAGTTAGCAATCAGCCCCAGCATTTT	CASRRTVSNQPQHF
TRBJ2-2	-	TRBV5-6	-	TGTGCCAGCAGCTTGGATTTGGCAAGCACCGGGGAGCTGTTTTTT	CASSLDLASTGELFF
TRBJ2-2	-	TRBV6-5	TRBD1	TGTGCCAGCAGTCGCAGGACAGGGCCCACCGGGGAGCTGTTTTTT	CASSRRTGPTGELFF
TRBJ1-1	-	TRBV3-1/TRBV3-2	-	TGTGCCAGCAGCCCTCCTAGGGGGGGGAGAGGTACTGAAGCTTTCTTT	CASSPPRGGRGTEAFF
TRBJ2-3	-	TRBV18	-	TGTGCCAGCTCACTGGGACATGATATCGATACGCAGTATTTT	CASSLGHDIDTQYF
TRBJ2-3	-	TRBV6-1	-	TGTGCCAGCAGTGAAGCGCAACACGGGTCCCGGAGGGTAGATACGCAGTATTTT	CASSEAQHGSRRVDTQYF
TRBJ1-2	-	TRBV18	-	TGTGCCAGCTCACCAATCCCCCAAGGGGTGAATGGCTACACCTTC	CASSPIPQGVNGYTF
TRBJ2-3	-	TRBV6-5	TRBD1	TGTGCCAGCAGCCAAAGGACAGGGGGCATGGATACGCAGTATTTT	CASSQRTGGMDTQYF
TRBJ2-7	-	TRBV30	TRBD2	TGTGCCTGGAGTGCAGCGGGAGGGCGGGAGCAGTACTTC	CAWSAAGGREQYF
TRBJ1-1	-	TRBV19	TRBD1	TGTGCCAGTAGGGGTCAGGGGGACACTGAAGCTTTCTTT	CASRGQGDTEAFF
TRBJ2-3	-	TRBV29-1	-	TGCAGCGTTTCCTCTCTCGATACGCAGTATTTT	CSVSSLDTQYF
TRBJ2-7	-	TRBV7-6	TRBD2	TGTGCCAGCAGCAAAGAACTAGCGGAGGGCTCCTACGAGCAGTACTTC	CASSKELAEGSYEQYF
TRBJ2-7	-	TRBV7-8	TRBD1	TGTGCCAGCAGCCATCGAATGGACAGGGACTACGAGCAGTACTTC	CASSHRMDRDYEQYF
TRBJ1-4	-	TRBV6-2/TRBV6-3	TRBD1	TGTGCCAGCAGTTACGGCGCCGGACAGGCCCTCGGTGGTGAAAAACTGTTTTTT	CASSYGAGQALGGEKLFF
TRBJ1-6	-	TRBV9	-	TGTGCCAGCAGCGTAAGTTCCCGAACGGGGAGCTCCTATAATTCACCCCTCCACTTT	CASSVSSRTGSSYNSPLHF
TRBJ1-6	-	TRBV6-6	TRBD1	TGTGCCAGCAGTTACCCCCAACAGGGGGGGAATTCACCCCTCCACTTT	CASSYPQQGGNSPLHF
TRBJ2-7	-	TRBV3-1/TRBV3-2	-	TGTGCCAGCAGCCCCGGGGGAGCGGGTGTGGGCGAGCAGTACTTC	CASSPGGAGVGEQYF
TRBJ2-7	-	TRBV21-1	-	TGTGCCAGCAGCGACCAGGGAAGCCCCTACGAGCAGTACTTC	CASSDQGSPYEQYF
TRBJ2-1	-	TRBV19	TRBD2	TGTGCCAGTATTTGGGACTCGTCGAGGACTAGCGGTCCCCTGAGAGATACTAATGAGCAGTTCTTC	CASIWDSSRTSGPLRDTNEQFF
TRBJ2-2	-	TRBV6-6	TRBD1	TGTGCCAGCAGTTACGGACAGGGAAACACCGGGGAGCTGTTTTTT	CASSYGQGNTGELFF
TRBJ2-3	-	TRBV5-1	TRBD2	TGCGCCAGCAGCACGTCGGGGGGTTGGGCAGATACGCAGTATTTT	CASSTSGGWADTQYF
TRBJ2-1	-	TRBV27	TRBD2	TGTGCCAGCAGACCCACTCCCGGACTAGCGGGAGGGAGCTCCTACAATGAGCAGTTCTTC	CASRPTPGLAGGSSYNEQFF
TRBJ2-1	once	TRBV29-1	TRBD2	TGCAGCGTAGTACTAGCGGGAGGGCCTCCAGTGTTCTTC	CSVVLAGGPPVFF
TRBJ2-1	-	TRBV11-3	TRBD1	TGTGCCAGCAGCGCGAGACAGGGGTCCTACAATGAGCAGTTCTTC	CASSARQGSYNEQFF
TRBJ1-4	-	TRBV5-4	TRBD1	TGTGCCAGCAGTCCTACGGGACAGGGAACTGAAAAACTGTTTTTT	CASSPTGQGTEKLFF
TRBJ2-3	-	TRBV29-1	TRBD2	TGCAGCGTCCACAAAGCGGGAGTAGGTGGTACGCAGTATTTT	CSVHKAGVGGTQYF
TRBJ2-3	-	TRBV24-1	TRBD1	TGTGCCACCAGGGGACAGTCAGATACGCAGTATTTT	CATRGQSDTQYF
TRBJ2-1	once	TRBV3-1/TRBV3-2	-	TGTGCCAGCAGCAAAGAAGTAGTCGGTCCCAATGAGCAGTTCTTC	CASSKEVVGPNEQFF